The 13 T cell receptor beta chains presented below share a single source sample, sequenced in a study of graft-versus-host responses after intestinal transplantation. Intraepithelial lymphocytes and lamina propria lymphocytes were released through processing of graft tissue. Sequencing was performed with immunoSEQ multiplex PCR; in TCRdb, only in-frame clones are kept and a portion is missing. The sample carries about 14,000 clones, around 69% recorded once. The source material was ileum tissue, sampled 16 days after intestinal transplant. These receptors all stem from a human patient who received an intestinal transplant, so some T cells may come from the graft donor.

The chain recombines TRBV6-6 with TRBJ2-7; possible D gene TRBD2, 5 bases. Germline CDR1 MNHNY, CDR2 SVGAGI (reference sequence). V lost 2 bases and J lost 2, with 10 bases in between. The CDR3 is 14 amino acids. The CDR3 reads CASSYGGPPYEQYF. Here the CDR3 DNA reads TGTGCCAGCAGTTACGGCGGGCCACCCTACGAGCAGTACTTC.

The chain is built from TRBV30 and TRBJ2-7; D remains unclear. The CDR3 extends over 12 amino acids. V was shortened by 2 bases and J by 2 bases, with 7 bases between the two germline ends. Germline V CDR1 and CDR2: GTSNPN, SVGIG (reference sequence). The CDR3 nucleotides read TGTGCCTGGAGTCCAGGTCCCTACGAGCAGTACTTC. Translated, it gives CAWSPGPYEQYF.

The V and J genes are TRBV29-1 and TRBJ1-2; TRBD1 agrees at 11 bases. V lost 6 bases to trimming and J lost 1 base; unmatched junction nucleotides: 7. CDR3 length equals 15 residues. The germline V gene has CDR1 SQVTM and CDR2 ANQGSEA. CDR3 sequence: CSVARGQGDNYGYTF. The DNA for the CDR3 is TGCAGCGTCGCCCGGGGACAGGGGGATAACTATGGCTACACCTTC. The full variable domain, with the rest looked up from reference TRBV29-1 and TRBJ1-2, is SAVISQKPSRDICQRGTSLTIQCQVDSQVTMMFWYRQQPGQSLTLIATANQGSEATYESGFVIDKFPISRPNLTFSTLTVSNMSPEDSSIYLCSVARGQGDNYGYTFGSGTRLTVV.

The gene calls are TRBV30 and TRBJ1-1; TRBD1 aligns across 7 bases. Germline V gene lookup returns CDR1 GTSNPN and CDR2 SVGIG (reference sequence). J lost 3 bases, V lost 4 bases, and 2 bases had no gene match. There are 12 residues in the CDR3. The CDR3 DNA is TGTGCCTGGACCCAGGGGGACACTGAAGCTTTCTTT. Translating it yields CAWTQGDTEAFF.

This clone was seen only once. The chain joins TRBV11-2 to TRBJ2-7, with TRBD2 matching over 7 bases. The junction had 9 bases not matched to a gene; V was cut back by 4 bases and J by 0 bases. CDR1 and CDR2 (germline): SGHAT, FQNNGV. This CDR3 comprises 16 residues. The CDR3 loop reads CASSSPGLLSSYEQYF. Written as DNA, the CDR3 is TGTGCCAGCAGCTCACCGGGACTACTCAGCTCCTACGAGCAGTACTTC.

The rearrangement links TRBV4-2 to TRBJ2-7; 10 bases fit TRBD2. J was trimmed by 3 bases and V by 0 bases; bases with no gene match: 5. This CDR3 spans 16 amino acids. The germline V gene has CDR1 LGHNA and CDR2 YNFKEQ. The CDR3 is CASSQDLSGGLYEQYF. The DNA of the CDR3 is TGTGCCAGCAGCCAAGATCTTAGCGGGGGGCTCTACGAGCAGTACTTC.

The gene calls are TRBV7-6 and TRBJ2-7; TRBD2 is a possible D gene (6 bases). V was pared by 6 bases and J by 5 bases, with 20 bases between. The CDR3 contains 15 residues. CDR1 is SGHVS, CDR2 FNYEAQ, per germline. CDR3 protein: CASSLHGQGLNEQYF. The CDR3 region has the DNA TGTGCCAGCAGTCTTCATGGGCAGGGACTCAACGAGCAGTACTTC.

The chain joins TRBV5-1 to TRBJ1-5; a possible D gene is TRBD1 (6 bases). The CDR3 is made up of 16 amino acids. Germline CDR1 reads SGHRS; CDR2 reads YFSETQ. The V end lost 4 bases, the J end lost 0 bases, and 14 bases lay between the germline ends. The CDR3 is CASSGTTGSSNQPQHF. CDR3 DNA sequence: TGCGCCAGCAGCGGCACGACAGGATCTAGCAATCAGCCCCAGCATTTT.

The chain recombines TRBV19 with TRBJ1-1; tentatively, D is TRBD1 (6 bases). CDR1 and CDR2 from the germline V gene are LNHDA and SQIVND (reference sequence). The CDR3 runs 13 residues. Trimming shortened V by 5 bases and J by 5 bases, and 12 bases separated the two germline ends. CDR3 loop: CASSPTGSTEAFF. The CDR3 DNA reads as TGTGCCAGTAGTCCGACAGGCTCTACTGAAGCTTTCTTT.

The chain links TRBV25-1 to TRBJ2-3, with D tentatively TRBD1 (5 bases). The CDR3 runs 11 residues. Germline assignment: CDR1 MGHDK and CDR2 SYGVNS. Trimming stripped 7 bases from V and 6 bases from J, with 8 bases between. As DNA, the CDR3 is TGTGCCAGCAAGGGGATTGATACGCAGTATTTT. Translating it yields CASKGIDTQYF.

V gene TRBV19 combines with J gene TRBJ1-2, with D possibly TRBD1 on 6 matching bases. The germline CDR1 and CDR2 sequences are LNHDA and SQIVND (reference sequence). This CDR3 region has 13 residues. V was clipped by 4 bases and J by 4 bases, with 10 bases between them. The CDR3 DNA sequence: TGTGCCAGTAGTACGGGGGGGCTCTATGGCTACACCTTC. Its protein is CASSTGGLYGYTF.

This clone was detected only a few times. V gene TRBV6-5 combines with J gene TRBJ1-2, with D perhaps TRBD1 (5 bases). V was cut by 2 bases and J by 8 bases, with 18 bases left in between. The CDR3 sequence is 15 residues long. Looked up from germline, CDR1 is MNHEY and CDR2 is SVGAGI. The CDR3 reads CASSYDLQGGRGYTF. The CDR3 DNA reads as TGTGCCAGCAGTTACGACCTTCAGGGAGGGCGAGGCTACACCTTC.

The V call is TRBV5-4, the J call TRBJ2-3; TRBD2 matches at 10 bases. In germline, CDR1 is SGHNT, CDR2 YYREEE (reference sequence). The length of the CDR3 is 17 residues. V lost 0 bases and J lost 6; bases outside the gene matches: 10. The CDR3 DNA is TGTGCCAGCAGCTTGGTTTGGGCTAGCGGGGGTGGCGATACGCAGTATTTT. Translated, it gives CASSLVWASGGGDTQYF. The whole variable domain, filled in from reference TRBV5-4 and TRBJ2-3, reads ETGVTQSPTHLIKTRGQQVTLRCSSQSGHNTVSWYQQALGQGPQFIFQYYREEENGRGNFPPRFSGLQFPNYSSELNVNALELDDSALYLCASSLVWASGGGDTQYFGPGTRLTVL.